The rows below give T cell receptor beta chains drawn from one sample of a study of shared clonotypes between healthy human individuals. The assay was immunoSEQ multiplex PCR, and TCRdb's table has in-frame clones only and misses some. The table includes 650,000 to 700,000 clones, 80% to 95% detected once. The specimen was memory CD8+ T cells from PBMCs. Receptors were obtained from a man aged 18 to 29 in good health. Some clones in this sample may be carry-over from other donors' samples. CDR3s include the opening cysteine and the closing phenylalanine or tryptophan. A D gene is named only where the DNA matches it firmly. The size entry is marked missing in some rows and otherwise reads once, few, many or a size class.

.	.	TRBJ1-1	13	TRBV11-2	TGTGCCAGCAGCTTAGATTTCGGAACTGAAGCTTTCTTT	CASSLDFGTEAFF
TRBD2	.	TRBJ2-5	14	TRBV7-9	TGTGCCAGCAGCCACCCCGCGGGAGCCGAGACCCAGTACTTC	CASSHPAGAETQYF
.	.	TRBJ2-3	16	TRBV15	TGTGCCACCAGCAGAGATCGGCTAGTTGGCACAGATACGCAGTATTTT	CATSRDRLVGTDTQYF
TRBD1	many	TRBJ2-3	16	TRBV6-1	TGTGCCAGCAGTGAACCCCCAGGACAGGGCGAAGATACGCAGTATTTT	CASSEPPGQGEDTQYF
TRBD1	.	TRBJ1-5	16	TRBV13	TGTGCCAGCAGCTTAGGACTGGACAGGTCAAATCAGCCCCAGCATTTT	CASSLGLDRSNQPQHF
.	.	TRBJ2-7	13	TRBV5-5	TGTGCCAGCAGGCCCTTGGGCTCCTACGAGCAGTACTTC	CASRPLGSYEQYF
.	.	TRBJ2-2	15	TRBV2	TGTGCCAGCAGCGAGGACCTCCCTAACACCGGGGAGCTGTTTTTT	CASSEDLPNTGELFF
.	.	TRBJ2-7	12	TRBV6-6	TGTGCCAGCAGTTGGGGGACCGGCGAGCAGTACTTC	CASSWGTGEQYF
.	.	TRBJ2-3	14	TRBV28	TGTGCCAGCAGTCCTCGGAGCAGCACAGATACGCAGTATTTT	CASSPRSSTDTQYF
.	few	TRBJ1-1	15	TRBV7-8	TGTGCCAGCAGCTTAGCTTGGACAGCTAGTCCTGAAGCTTTCTTT	CASSLAWTASPEAFF
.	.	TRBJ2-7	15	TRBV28	TGTGCCAGCAGTCCTCCAGGACGGCCTCCCTACGAGCAGTACTTC	CASSPPGRPPYEQYF
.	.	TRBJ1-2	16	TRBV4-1	TGCGCCAGCAGCCAGGGGGGGTTGGTGTGGGCGCACGGCTACACCTTC	CASSQGGLVWAHGYTF
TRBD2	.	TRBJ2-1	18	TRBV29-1	TGCAGCGTCGCTCGGACTAGCGGGTTCCTAAACTCCTACAATGAGCAGTTCTTC	CSVARTSGFLNSYNEQFF
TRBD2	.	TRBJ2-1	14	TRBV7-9	TGTGCCAGCAGATCCCCCCGGGGGGTGGGTGAGCAGTTCTTC	CASRSPRGVGEQFF
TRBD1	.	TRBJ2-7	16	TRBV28	TGTGCCAGCAGTCCCCGTTTGGGGACAGGGGGCGCCGAGCAGTACTTC	CASSPRLGTGGAEQYF
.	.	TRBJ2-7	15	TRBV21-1	TGTGCCAGCAGCAAAGCACCTCCGGACACTTACGAGCAGTACTTC	CASSKAPPDTYEQYF
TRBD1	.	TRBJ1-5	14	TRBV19	TGTGCCAGTAGCGCGAGCAGGGGGTATCAGCCCCAGCATTTT	CASSASRGYQPQHF
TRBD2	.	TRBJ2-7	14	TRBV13	TGTGCCAGCAGCTCGGGGACTAGCGACTACGAGCAGTACTTC	CASSSGTSDYEQYF
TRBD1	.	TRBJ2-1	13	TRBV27	TGTGCCAGCAGTGGGACAGGGGAGGGTGAGCAGTTCTTC	CASSGTGEGEQFF
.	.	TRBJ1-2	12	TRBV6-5	TGTGCCACCGACGGACCGGCCGGGGGCTACACCTTC	CATDGPAGGYTF
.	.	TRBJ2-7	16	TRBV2	TGTGCCAGCAGTGACCCGGTCGAAGTAACCTCCTACGAGCAGTACTTC	CASSDPVEVTSYEQYF
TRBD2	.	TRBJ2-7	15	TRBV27	TGTGCCAGCAGTTTATCGACTAGCGGGAGTTCCGAGCAGTACTTC	CASSLSTSGSSEQYF
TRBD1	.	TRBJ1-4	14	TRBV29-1	TGCAGCGTGCGGGCAGGGGGCTTCTTTGAAAAACTGTTTTTT	CSVRAGGFFEKLFF
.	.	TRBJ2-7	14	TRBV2	TGTGCCAGCAGTGGTGATCGGGAGCACTACGAGCAGTACTTC	CASSGDREHYEQYF
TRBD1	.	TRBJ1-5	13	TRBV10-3	TGTGCCATCAGTACAGGGGGCAATCAGCCCCAGCATTTT	CAISTGGNQPQHF
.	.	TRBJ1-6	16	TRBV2	TGTGCCAGCAGTGATACGGGGGGCGCGTTCCAATCACCCCTCCACTTT	CASSDTGGAFQSPLHF
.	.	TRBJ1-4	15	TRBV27	TGTGCCAGCAGTAATTATGCCACAACTAATGAAAAACTGTTTTTT	CASSNYATTNEKLFF
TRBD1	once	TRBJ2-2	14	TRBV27	TGTGCCAGTAAGACAGGGGCCTACACCGGGGAGCTGTTTTTT	CASKTGAYTGELFF
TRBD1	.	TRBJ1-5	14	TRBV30	TGTGCCTGGAGCCTCGGGACAGAGAATCAGCCCCAGCATTTT	CAWSLGTENQPQHF
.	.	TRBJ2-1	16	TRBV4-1	TGCGCCAGCAGCCAAGATGGTAGTAGCTCCTACAATGAGCAGTTCTTC	CASSQDGSSSYNEQFF
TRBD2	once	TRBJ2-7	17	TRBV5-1	TGCGCCAGCAGCTTGGGTCCTGTATTAGCGGGAGGGGACGAGCAGTACTTC	CASSLGPVLAGGDEQYF
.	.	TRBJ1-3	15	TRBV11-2	TGTGCCAGCAGCATCCGGGACTACTCTGGAAACACCATATATTTT	CASSIRDYSGNTIYF
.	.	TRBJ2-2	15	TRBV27	TGTGCCAGCAGTTCGGACAAGGTGGGCCCCGGGGAGCTGTTTTTT	CASSSDKVGPGELFF
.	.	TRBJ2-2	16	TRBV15	TGTGCCACCAGCGATGATTGGGCACTGAACACCGGGGAGCTGTTTTTT	CATSDDWALNTGELFF
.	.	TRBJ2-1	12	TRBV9	TGTGCCAGCAGCACCAGGGGAAATGAGCAGTTCTTC	CASSTRGNEQFF
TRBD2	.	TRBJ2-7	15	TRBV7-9	TGTGCCAGCCGAGATGAGGGAGGGCTGTCCTACGAGCAGTACTTC	CASRDEGGLSYEQYF
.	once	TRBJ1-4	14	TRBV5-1	TGCGCCAGCAGCTTGGGGGGTTTTAATGAAAAACTGTTTTTT	CASSLGGFNEKLFF
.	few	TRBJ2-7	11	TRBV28	TGTGCCAGCAGAACAGGGTTCGAGCAGTACTTC	CASRTGFEQYF
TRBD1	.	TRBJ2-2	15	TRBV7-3	TGTGCCAGCAGGCATGGAGACAGGGGCACCGGGGAGCTGTTTTTT	CASRHGDRGTGELFF
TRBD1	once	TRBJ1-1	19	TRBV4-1	TGCGCCAGCAGCCAAGTCGGGTTCGGGACAGGGACTATCTCGACTGAAGCTTTCTTT	CASSQVGFGTGTISTEAFF
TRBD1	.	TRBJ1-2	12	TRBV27	TGTGCCAGCAGCCAGGGGGCAAGAGGCTACACCTTC	CASSQGARGYTF
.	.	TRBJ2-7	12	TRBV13	TGTGCCAGCAGCTTCCAGCGGGCCGAGCAGTACTTC	CASSFQRAEQYF
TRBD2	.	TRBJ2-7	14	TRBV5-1	TGCGCCAGCAGCGAGGCTAGCGGGATTCTCGAGCAGTACTTC	CASSEASGILEQYF
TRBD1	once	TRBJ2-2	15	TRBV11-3	TGTGCCAGCAGCCCCGACAGGGGCGGCACCGGGGAGCTGTTTTTT	CASSPDRGGTGELFF